The rows below give T cell receptor beta chains drawn from one sample of a study of glioma-infiltrating T cells after dendritic cell vaccination. The method was immunoSEQ multiplex PCR; TCRdb's version includes in-frame clones alone and lacks a portion of them. The data show 45,000 to 60,000 clones, around 83% seen once. Material: blood, obtained after dendritic cell vaccination. The receptors stem from a human donor with glioblastoma. Both conserved end residues are part of each CDR3. The D gene is left open where the match is weak. A row's size may be missing; if present it is once, few, many or a size class.

- TRBJ1-2 TRBV30 TRBD1 TGTGCCTGGAACCTTCGACAGGGGGGTGGCTACACCTTC CAWNLRQGGGYTF
- TRBJ2-5 TRBV7-2 - TGTGCCAGCAGCCCCAGACTAGACGGGGGTCAAGAGACCCAGTACTTC CASSPRLDGGQETQYF
- TRBJ2-7 TRBV19 - TGTGCCAGTAGTTGGCGGCTCGGTGAGGGCGAGCAGTACTTC CASSWRLGEGEQYF
- TRBJ2-1 TRBV1 - TGCACCAGCAGCCAAGTCAGGGGGGTATCGGATGAGCAGTTCTTC CTSSQVRGVSDEQFF
- TRBJ1-6 TRBV30 TRBD1 TGTGCCTGGAGTCACGACAGGGGCCGACGCCTCTATAATTCACCCCTCCACTTT CAWSHDRGRRLYNSPLHF
- TRBJ1-3 TRBV25-1 - TGTGCCAGCGGCGGGGGACGCTCTGGAAACACCATATATTTT CASGGGRSGNTIYF
- TRBJ1-2 TRBV28 - TGTGCCAGTTTCACGGCCCGGGATGGCTACACCTTC CASFTARDGYTF
- TRBJ1-6 TRBV18 - TGTGCCAGCTCACCATCCAGGGTCTATAATTCACCCCTCCACTTT CASSPSRVYNSPLHF
- TRBJ2-7 TRBV5-6 TRBD1 TGTGCCAGCAGCTTAGACAGGGGATTGGGCGAGCAGTACTTC CASSLDRGLGEQYF
- TRBJ2-7 TRBV27 - TGTGCCAGCACCTTAACGGGGCAGGGGCGATTCTACGAGCAGTACTTC CASTLTGQGRFYEQYF
- TRBJ1-1 TRBV5-1 - TGCGCCAGCAGCTTGGGCTTCGGGGCTGAAGCTTTCTTT CASSLGFGAEAFF
medium-sized TRBJ2-5 TRBV6-6 TRBD2 TGTGCCAGCGCCCTGGAGCGGGGGGGCTTGGAGACCCAGTACTTC CASALERGGLETQYF
- TRBJ2-5 TRBV9 TRBD2 TGTGCCAGCAGCACCGGACTAGCGGCGTACCAAGAGACCCAGTACTTC CASSTGLAAYQETQYF
- TRBJ1-2 TRBV5-1 TRBD1 TGCGCCAGCAGCCCCCGGGACAGGCCTAACTATGGCTACACCTTC CASSPRDRPNYGYTF
- TRBJ2-7 TRBV12-5 TRBD2 TGTGCTAGTGCGGGGGGGGGCCAGATGGACGAGCAGTACTTC CASAGGGQMDEQYF
- TRBJ2-6 TRBV29-1 - TGCAGCGCTGCCAGCGACTCTGGGGCCAACGTCCTGACTTTC CSAASDSGANVLTF
- TRBJ2-3 TRBV4-2 - TGTGCCAGCAGGGCTTCCGGAGGGGCTGGAGATACGCAGTATTTT CASRASGGAGDTQYF
- TRBJ1-4 TRBV7-6 - TGTGCCAGCAGCCGGGGAGATGAAAAACTGTTTTTT CASSRGDEKLFF
- TRBJ2-7 TRBV5-4 - TGTGCCAGCAGCGGGGATGCGGGATCCTACGAGCAGTACTTC CASSGDAGSYEQYF
- TRBJ1-2 TRBV4-1 TRBD1 TGCGCCAGCAGCCAAGCCGGGACAGGAGAAAACTATGGCTACACCTTC CASSQAGTGENYGYTF